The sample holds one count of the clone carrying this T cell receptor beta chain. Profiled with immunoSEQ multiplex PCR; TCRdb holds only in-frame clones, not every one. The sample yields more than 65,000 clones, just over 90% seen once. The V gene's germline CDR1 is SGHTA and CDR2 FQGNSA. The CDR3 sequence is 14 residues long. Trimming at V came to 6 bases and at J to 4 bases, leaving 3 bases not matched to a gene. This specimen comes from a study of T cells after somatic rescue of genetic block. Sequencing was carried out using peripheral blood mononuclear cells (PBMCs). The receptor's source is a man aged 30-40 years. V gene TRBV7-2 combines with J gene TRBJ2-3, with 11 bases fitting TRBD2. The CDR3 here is CASSSSGRSDTQYF. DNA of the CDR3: TGTGCCAGCAGTTCTAGCGGGAGGTCAGATACGCAGTATTTT.